This T cell receptor (beta chain) appears in the sequencing data of a study of cytomegalovirus exposure and HLA in healthy donors. Turning to this clone: Antigen: not known.

The CDR3 contains 13 residues. The germline V gene encodes CDR1 GTSNPN and CDR2 SVGIG (reference sequence). The V and J ends lost 5 bases and 7 bases, in that order; junction bases with no gene match: 3. The PCR contained 60 Vbeta and 13 Jbeta primers. TCRdb's copy holds only in-frame clones and misses some; the assay was immunoSEQ multiplex PCR. The sample lists over 150,000 clones, 70% to 85% occurring once. Study-level findings and limits: Highly shared variants forming one cluster were likely a sequencing artifact. Further analysis was carried out later, and it showed several of the most significant clusters appearing linked to common viral pathogens.

Sequencing was performed on PBMCs. The receptor comes from a woman aged 55-70 years in good health and CMV-seropositive. The V and J genes are TRBV30 and TRBJ1-6; 9 bases are a match to TRBD1. In DNA, the CDR3 is TGTGCCTGGGGGGGACAGGGAAATTCACCCCTCCACTTT. This gives the protein CAWGGQGNSPLHF.